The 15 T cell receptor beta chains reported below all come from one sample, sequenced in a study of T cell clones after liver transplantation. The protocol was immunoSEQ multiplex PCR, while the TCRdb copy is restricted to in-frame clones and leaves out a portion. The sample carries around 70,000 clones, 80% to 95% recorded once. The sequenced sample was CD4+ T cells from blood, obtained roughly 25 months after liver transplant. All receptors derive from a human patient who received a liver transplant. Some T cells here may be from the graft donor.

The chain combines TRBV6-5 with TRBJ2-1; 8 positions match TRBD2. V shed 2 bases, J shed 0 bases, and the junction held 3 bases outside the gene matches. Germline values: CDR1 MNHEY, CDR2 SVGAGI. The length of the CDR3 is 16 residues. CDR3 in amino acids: CASSYALAGSYNEQFF. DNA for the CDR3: TGTGCCAGCAGTTACGCGCTAGCGGGCTCCTACAATGAGCAGTTCTTC.

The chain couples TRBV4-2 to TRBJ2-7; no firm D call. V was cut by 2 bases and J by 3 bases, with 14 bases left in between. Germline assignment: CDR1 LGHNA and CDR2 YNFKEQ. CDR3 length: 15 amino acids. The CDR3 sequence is CASSQFLSVIYEQYF. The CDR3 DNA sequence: TGTGCCAGCAGCCAATTCTTATCAGTTATCTACGAGCAGTACTTC.

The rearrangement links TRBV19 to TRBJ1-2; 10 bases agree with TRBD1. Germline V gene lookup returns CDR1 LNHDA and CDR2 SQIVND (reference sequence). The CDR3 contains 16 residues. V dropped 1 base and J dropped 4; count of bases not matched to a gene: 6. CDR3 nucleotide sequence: TGTGCCAGTAGTATAGTCGGGACAGGGGCAACCTATGGCTACACCTTC. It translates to CASSIVGTGATYGYTF.

CDR3 region: CASSYRTGTEAFF. The CDR3 DNA is TGTGCCAGCAGCTATCGCACAGGGACTGAAGCTTTCTTT. The rearrangement uses TRBV7-2 and TRBJ1-1; a possible D gene is TRBD1 (6 bases). Germline lookup yields CDR1 SGHTA and CDR2 FQGNSA. The CDR3 consists of 13 residues. The V end was cut by 4 bases, the J end by 5 bases, with 11 bases between.

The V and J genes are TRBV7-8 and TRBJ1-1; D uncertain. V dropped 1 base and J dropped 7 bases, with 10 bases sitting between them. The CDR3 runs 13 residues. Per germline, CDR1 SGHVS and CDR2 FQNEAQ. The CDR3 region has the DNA TGTGCCAGCAGCTTAGTTCAACGGGGTGAAGCTTTCTTT. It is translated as CASSLVQRGEAFF.

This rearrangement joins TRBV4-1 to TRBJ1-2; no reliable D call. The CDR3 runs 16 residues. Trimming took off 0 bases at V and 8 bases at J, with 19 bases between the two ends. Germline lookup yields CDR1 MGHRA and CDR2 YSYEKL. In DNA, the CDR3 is TGCGCCAGCAGCCAAGATCCTAACGATTCTTCTCGGGGCTACACCTTC. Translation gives CASSQDPNDSSRGYTF.

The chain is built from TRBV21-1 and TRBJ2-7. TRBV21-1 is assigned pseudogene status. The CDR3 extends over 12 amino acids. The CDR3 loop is CASGKVGYEQYF. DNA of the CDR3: TGTGCCAGCGGGAAGGTGGGCTACGAGCAGTACTTC.

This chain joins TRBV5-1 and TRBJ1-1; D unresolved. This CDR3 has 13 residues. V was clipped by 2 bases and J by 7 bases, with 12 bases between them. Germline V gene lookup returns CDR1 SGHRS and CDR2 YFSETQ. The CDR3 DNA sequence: TGCGCCAGCAGCTTCGGTGGAGAACATGAAGCTTTCTTT. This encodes CASSFGGEHEAFF.

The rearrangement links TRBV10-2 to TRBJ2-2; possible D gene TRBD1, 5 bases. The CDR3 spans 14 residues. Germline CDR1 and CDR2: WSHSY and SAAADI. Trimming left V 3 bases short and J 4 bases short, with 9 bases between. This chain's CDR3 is CASSEYRGTGELFF. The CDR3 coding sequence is TGCGCCAGCAGTGAATATAGGGGCACCGGGGAGCTGTTTTTT.

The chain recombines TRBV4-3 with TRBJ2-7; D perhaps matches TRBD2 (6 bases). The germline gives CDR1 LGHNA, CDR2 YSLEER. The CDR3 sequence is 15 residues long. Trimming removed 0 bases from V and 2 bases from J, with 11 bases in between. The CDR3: CASSQDLSGAYEQYF. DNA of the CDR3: TGCGCCAGCAGCCAAGATCTGTCGGGGGCCTACGAGCAGTACTTC.

DNA of the CDR3: TGTGCCAGCAAAGTGTCTCGAATCGGAAGCGACCCTCCGGTATCTGAAGCTTTCTTT. Encoded protein: CASKVSRIGSDPPVSEAFF. This chain uses TRBV6-4 with TRBJ1-1; D is uncertain. V was trimmed by 7 bases and J by 6 bases, leaving 33 bases between them. The CDR3 runs 19 residues. Germline CDR1 is MRHNA and CDR2 is SNTAGT.

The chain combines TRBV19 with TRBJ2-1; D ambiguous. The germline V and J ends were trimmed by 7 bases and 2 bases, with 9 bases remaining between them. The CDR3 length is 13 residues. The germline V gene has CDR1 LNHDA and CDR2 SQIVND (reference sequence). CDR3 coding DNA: TGTGCCAGTACTCCCGGACCCTACAATGAGCAGTTCTTC. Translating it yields CASTPGPYNEQFF.

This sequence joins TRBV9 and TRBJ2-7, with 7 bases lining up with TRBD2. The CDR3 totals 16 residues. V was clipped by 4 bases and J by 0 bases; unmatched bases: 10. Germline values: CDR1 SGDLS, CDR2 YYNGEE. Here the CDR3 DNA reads TGTGCCAGCAGCCCGCGGGAGCGGGCCAGCTCCTACGAGCAGTACTTC. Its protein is CASSPRERASSYEQYF.

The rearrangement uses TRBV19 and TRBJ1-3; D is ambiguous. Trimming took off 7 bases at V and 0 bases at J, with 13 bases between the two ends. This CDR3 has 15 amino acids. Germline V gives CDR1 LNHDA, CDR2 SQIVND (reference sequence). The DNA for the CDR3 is TGTGCCAGTATCCCCTCATGGGGCTCTGGAAACACCATATATTTT. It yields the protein CASIPSWGSGNTIYF.

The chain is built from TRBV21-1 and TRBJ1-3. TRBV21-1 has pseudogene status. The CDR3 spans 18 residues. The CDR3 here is CASSKRSAEMSSGNTIYF. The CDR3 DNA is TGTGCCAGCAGCAAAAGATCGGCCGAGATGAGCTCTGGAAACACCATATATTTT.